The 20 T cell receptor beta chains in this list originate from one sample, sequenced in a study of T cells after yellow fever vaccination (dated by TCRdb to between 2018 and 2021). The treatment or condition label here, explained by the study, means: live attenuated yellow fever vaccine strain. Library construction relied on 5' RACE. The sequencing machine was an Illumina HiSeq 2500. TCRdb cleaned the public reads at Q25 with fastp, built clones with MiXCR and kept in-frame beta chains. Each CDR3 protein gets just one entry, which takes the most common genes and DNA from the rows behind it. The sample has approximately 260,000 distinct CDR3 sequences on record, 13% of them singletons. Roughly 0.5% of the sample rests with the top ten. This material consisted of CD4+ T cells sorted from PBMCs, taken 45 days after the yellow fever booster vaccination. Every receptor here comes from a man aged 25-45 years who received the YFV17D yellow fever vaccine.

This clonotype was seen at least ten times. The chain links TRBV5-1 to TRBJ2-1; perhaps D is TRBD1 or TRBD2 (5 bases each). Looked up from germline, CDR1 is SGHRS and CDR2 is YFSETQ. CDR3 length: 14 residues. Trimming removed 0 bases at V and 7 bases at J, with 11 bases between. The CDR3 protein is CASSLAAGTNEQFF. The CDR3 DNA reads TGCGCCAGCAGCTTGGCAGCCGGGACGAATGAGCAGTTCTTC.

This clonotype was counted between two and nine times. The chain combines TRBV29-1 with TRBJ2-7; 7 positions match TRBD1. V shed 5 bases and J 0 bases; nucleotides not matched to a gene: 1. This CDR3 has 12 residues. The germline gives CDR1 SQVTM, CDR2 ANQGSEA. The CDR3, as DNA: TGCAGCGTTTGGGACAGCTCCTACGAGCAGTACTTC. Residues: CSVWDSSYEQYF.

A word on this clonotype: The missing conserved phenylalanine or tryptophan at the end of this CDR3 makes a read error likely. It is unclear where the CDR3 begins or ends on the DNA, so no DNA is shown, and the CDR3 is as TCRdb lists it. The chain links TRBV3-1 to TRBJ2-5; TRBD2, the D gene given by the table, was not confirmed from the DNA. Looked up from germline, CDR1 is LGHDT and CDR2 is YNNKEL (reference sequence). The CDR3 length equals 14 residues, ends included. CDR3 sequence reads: CASSQDQTSGRQRI.

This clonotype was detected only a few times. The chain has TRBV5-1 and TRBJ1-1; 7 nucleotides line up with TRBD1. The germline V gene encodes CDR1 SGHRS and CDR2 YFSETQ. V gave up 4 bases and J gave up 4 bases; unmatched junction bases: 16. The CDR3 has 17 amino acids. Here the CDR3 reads CASSKDRPSVTGTEAFF. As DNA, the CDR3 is TGCGCCAGCAGCAAGGACAGGCCATCCGTTACGGGCACTGAAGCTTTCTTT.

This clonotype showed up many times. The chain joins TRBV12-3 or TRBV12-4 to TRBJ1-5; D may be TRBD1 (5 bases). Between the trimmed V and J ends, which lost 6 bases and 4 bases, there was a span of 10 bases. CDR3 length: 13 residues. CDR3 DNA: TGTGCCAGCAGGAGGGGCGGTAATCAGCCCCAGCATTTT. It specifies CASRRGGNQPQHF.

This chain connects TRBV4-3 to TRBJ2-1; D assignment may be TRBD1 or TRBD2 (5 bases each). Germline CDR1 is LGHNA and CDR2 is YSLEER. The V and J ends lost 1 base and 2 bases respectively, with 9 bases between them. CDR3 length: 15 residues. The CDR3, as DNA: TGCGCCAGCAGCCAAGGTAGGGACGCCTACAATGAGCAGTTCTTC. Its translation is CASSQGRDAYNEQFF.

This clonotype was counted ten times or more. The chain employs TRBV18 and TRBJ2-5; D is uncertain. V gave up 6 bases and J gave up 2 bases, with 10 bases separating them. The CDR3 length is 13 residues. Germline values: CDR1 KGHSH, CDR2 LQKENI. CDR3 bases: TGTGCCAGCTCCCCGGATTCTCAAGAGACCCAGTACTTC. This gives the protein CASSPDSQETQYF.

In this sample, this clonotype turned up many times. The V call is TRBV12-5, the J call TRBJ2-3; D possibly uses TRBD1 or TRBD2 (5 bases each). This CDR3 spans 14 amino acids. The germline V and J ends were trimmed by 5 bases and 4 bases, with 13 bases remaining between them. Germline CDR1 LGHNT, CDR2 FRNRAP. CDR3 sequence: CASGAGASPDTQYF. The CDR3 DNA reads TGTGCTAGTGGTGCCGGGGCTAGCCCAGATACGCAGTATTTT.

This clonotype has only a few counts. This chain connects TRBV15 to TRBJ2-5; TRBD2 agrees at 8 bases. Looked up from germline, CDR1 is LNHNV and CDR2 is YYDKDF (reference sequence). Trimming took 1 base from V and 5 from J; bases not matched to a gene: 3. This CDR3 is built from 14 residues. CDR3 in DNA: TGTGCCACCAGCAGAGGACTAGCGAAGGAGACCCAGTACTTC. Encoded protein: CATSRGLAKETQYF. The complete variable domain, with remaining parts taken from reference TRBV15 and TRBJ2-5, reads DAMVIQNPRYQVTQFGKPVTLSCSQTLNHNVMYWYQQKSSQAPKLLFHYYDKDFNNEADTPDNFQSRRPNTSFCFLDIRSPGLGDTAMYLCATSRGLAKETQYFGPGTRLLVL.

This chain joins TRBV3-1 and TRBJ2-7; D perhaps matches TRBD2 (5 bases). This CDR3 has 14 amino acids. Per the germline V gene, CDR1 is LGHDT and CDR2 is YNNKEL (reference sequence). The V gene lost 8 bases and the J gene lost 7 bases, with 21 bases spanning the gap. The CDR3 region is CASSTVWGDVEQYF. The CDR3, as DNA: TGTGCCAGCTCCACAGTGTGGGGAGACGTGGAGCAGTACTTC.

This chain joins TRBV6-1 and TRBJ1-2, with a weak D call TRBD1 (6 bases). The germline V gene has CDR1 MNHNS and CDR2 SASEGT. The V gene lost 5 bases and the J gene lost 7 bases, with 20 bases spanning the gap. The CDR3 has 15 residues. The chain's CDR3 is CASSPTQGRSGGYTF. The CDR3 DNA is TGTGCCAGCAGTCCAACACAGGGTCGCTCTGGTGGCTACACCTTC.

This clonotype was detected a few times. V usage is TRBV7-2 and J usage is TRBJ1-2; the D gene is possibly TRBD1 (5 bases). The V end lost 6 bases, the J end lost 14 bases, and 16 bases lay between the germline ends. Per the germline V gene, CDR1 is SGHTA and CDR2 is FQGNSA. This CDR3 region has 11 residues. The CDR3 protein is CASRGRTPLTF. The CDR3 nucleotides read TGTGCCAGCAGGGGGCGTACCCCATTAACCTTC.

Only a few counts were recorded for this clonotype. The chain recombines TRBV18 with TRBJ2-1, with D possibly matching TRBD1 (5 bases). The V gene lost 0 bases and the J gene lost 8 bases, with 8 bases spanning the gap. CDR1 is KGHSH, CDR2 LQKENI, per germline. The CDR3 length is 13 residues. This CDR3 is CASSPPIGDEQFF. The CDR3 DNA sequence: TGTGCCAGCTCACCACCGATAGGGGATGAGCAGTTCTTC.

The CDR3 here is CASSFQVTSRDRVYNEQFF. In DNA, the CDR3 is TGTGCCAGCAGCTTTCAAGTGACCAGCCGGGACAGGGTTTACAATGAGCAGTTCTTC. V is TRBV5-4 and J is TRBJ2-1, with 9 positions matching TRBD1. CDR1 and CDR2 from the germline V gene are SGHNT and YYREEE (reference sequence). There are 19 residues in the CDR3. V shed 2 bases and J 4 bases; nucleotides not matched to a gene: 16. Variable domain in full (rest from reference TRBV5-4 and TRBJ2-1): ETGVTQSPTHLIKTRGQQVTLRCSSQSGHNTVSWYQQALGQGPQFIFQYYREEENGRGNFPPRFSGLQFPNYSSELNVNALELDDSALYLCASSFQVTSRDRVYNEQFFGPGTRLTVL.

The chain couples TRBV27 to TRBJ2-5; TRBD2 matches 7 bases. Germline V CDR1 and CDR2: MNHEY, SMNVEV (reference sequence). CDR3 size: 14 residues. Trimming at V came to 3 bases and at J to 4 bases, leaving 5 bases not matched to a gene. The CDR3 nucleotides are TGTGCCAGCAGTTTTTACGGGGGGTCAGAGACCCAGTACTTC. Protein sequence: CASSFYGGSETQYF.

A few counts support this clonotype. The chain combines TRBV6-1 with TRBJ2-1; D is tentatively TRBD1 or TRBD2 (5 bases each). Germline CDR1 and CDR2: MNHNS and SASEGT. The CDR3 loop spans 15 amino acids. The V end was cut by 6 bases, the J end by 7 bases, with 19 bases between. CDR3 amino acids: CASRVYRGKGNEQFF. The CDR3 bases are TGTGCCAGCAGGGTTTACCGAGGGAAGGGGAATGAGCAGTTCTTC.

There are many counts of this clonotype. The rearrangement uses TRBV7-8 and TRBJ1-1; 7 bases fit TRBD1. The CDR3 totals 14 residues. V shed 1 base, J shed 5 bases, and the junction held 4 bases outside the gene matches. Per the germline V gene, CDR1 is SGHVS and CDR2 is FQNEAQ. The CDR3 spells CASSLGAGGTEAFF. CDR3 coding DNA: TGTGCCAGCAGCTTAGGGGCAGGGGGAACTGAAGCTTTCTTT.

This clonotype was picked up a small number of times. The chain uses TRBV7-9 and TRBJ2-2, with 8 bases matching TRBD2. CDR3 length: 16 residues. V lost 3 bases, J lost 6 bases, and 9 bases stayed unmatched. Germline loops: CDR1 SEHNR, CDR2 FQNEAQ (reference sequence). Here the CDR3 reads CASSFPGLGSSGELFF. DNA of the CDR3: TGTGCCAGCAGCTTCCCGGGACTAGGGAGTTCCGGGGAGCTGTTTTTT.

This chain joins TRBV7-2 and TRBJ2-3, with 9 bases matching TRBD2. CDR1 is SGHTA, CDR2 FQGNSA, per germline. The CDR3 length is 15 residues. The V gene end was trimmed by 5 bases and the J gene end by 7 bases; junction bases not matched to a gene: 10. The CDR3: CASSPASGTANTQYF. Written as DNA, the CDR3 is TGTGCCAGCAGCCCCGCTAGCGGGACGGCGAATACGCAGTATTTT.

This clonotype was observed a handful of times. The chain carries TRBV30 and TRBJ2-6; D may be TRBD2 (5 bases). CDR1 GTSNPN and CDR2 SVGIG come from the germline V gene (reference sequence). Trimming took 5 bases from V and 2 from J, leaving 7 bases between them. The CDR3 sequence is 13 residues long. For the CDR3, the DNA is TGTGCCTGGTTCGGGGCTGGGGCCAACGTCCTGACTTTC. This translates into CAWFGAGANVLTF.